This T cell receptor (beta chain) emerged from a study of PD-L1 blockade in urothelial cancer. Background on the study: In the mid-2010s therapy began: atezolizumab 1,200 mg intravenously every 3 weeks. Once treatment had started, blood was analyzed at 3 weeks (second dose) and again at 6 weeks. A median of 141,255 T cells was found in the blood samples.

As to time point: peripheral blood 6 weeks after treatment start. Per the germline V gene, CDR1 is MGHRA and CDR2 is YSYEKL. The CDR3 totals 14 residues. Trimming stripped 1 base from V and 5 bases from J, with 11 bases between. Measured with immunoSEQ multiplex PCR; TCRdb has only the in-frame clones, and not every one. The table has more than 45,000 clones, 80% to 90% seen once. Sample: PBMCs, taken around atezolizumab (anti-PD-L1) treatment. The origin of this receptor is a man aged 70-80 years with urothelial cancer. The chain carries TRBV4-1 and TRBJ1-1; D may be TRBD1 (5 bases). Written as DNA, the CDR3 is TGCGCCAGCAGCCAAGCGGGGGAAGGGACTGAAGCTTTCTTT. Amino acid sequence: CASSQAGEGTEAFF.